Presented here are 7 T cell receptor beta chains from one specimen sequenced in a study of regulatory T cells in long-lasting Graves disease. The time point was: newly diagnosed GD, antithyroid drugs for less than 3 months. RNA from PBMCs was the source of the TCR library. Through Arm-PCR of CDR3 regions and iRepertoire HTBI primers, TCR beta libraries were built. TCRdb recomputed calls from the multiplex PCR reads with MiXCR, one row per CDR3 protein. The sample records 500,000 or so distinct CDR3 sequences, about 16% being singletons. This sample was shared with a second study, whose subject was T cells in Graves' hyperthyroidism and ophthalmopathy.

The specimen was peripheral blood mononuclear cells (PBMCs), collected at new diagnosis, from a patient treated with antithyroid drugs. Every receptor here comes from a woman in her forties or fifties with Graves disease.

Remarks on this clonotype: At one of its ends the junction is not consistent with the germline gene, which may arise from a read error. The chain joins TRBV5-1 to TRBJ2-2; D is perhaps TRBD2 (6 bases). Germline V CDR1 and CDR2: SGHRS, YFSETQ. The CDR3 contains 15 residues. CDR3 coding DNA: TGCGCCAACAGCTTGGTCCAGGGCGGGGCCGGGGAGCTGTTTTTT. Translation: CANSLVQGGAGELFF.

This clonotype was counted many times. V and J are TRBV12-3 or TRBV12-4 and TRBJ1-1; D is possibly TRBD1 (6 bases). The CDR3 is 13 amino acids. V gave up 6 bases and J gave up 4 bases, with 12 bases separating them. The DNA for the CDR3 is TGTGCCAGCAGGATTAGGGGGGTCACTGAAGCTTTCTTT. Translation gives CASRIRGVTEAFF.

This clonotype was detected ten times or more. The CDR3 carries no conserved terminal phenylalanine or tryptophan, so it likely arises from a read error. It is unclear where the CDR3 begins or ends on the DNA, so no DNA is shown, and the CDR3 is as TCRdb lists it. This sequence joins TRBV18 and TRBJ1-1. The CDR3 spans 12 amino acids, including both terminal residues. Germline V gene sequence: CDR1 KGHSH, CDR2 LQKENI. CDR3 residues: CASSPPGDKASL.

This clonotype occurred many times. The chain carries TRBV3-1 and TRBJ1-1; D may be TRBD1 (6 bases). CDR1 and CDR2 (germline): LGHDT, YNNKEL (reference sequence). This CDR3 spans 13 amino acids. V was trimmed by 4 bases and J by 4 bases, leaving 10 bases between them. The CDR3 here is CASSPLGGTEAFF. The CDR3 DNA reads TGTGCCAGCAGCCCCCTAGGGGGCACTGAAGCTTTCTTT.

This clonotype has a count of ten or more. This CDR3 is CASSFGVAAEAFF. The CDR3 nucleotides read TGTGCCAGCAGTTTCGGGGTGGCAGCTGAAGCTTTCTTT. The J gene is TRBJ1-1, the V gene TRBV12-3 or TRBV12-4; no clear D gene. The germline V and J ends were trimmed by 3 bases and 6 bases, with 11 bases remaining between them. CDR3 length: 13 residues.

The gene calls are TRBV4-1 and TRBJ1-1; D perhaps matches TRBD1 (5 bases). The V gene lost 4 bases and the J gene lost 3 bases, with 15 bases spanning the gap. CDR3 size: 15 residues. The germline gives CDR1 MGHRA, CDR2 YSYEKL. The CDR3 DNA follows: TGCGCCAGCAGCCTGCGCCCGGACACTTACACTGAAGCTTTCTTT. It specifies CASSLRPDTYTEAFF.

Of note for this clonotype: A read error may account for a junction end that differs from germline. The chain has TRBV30 and TRBJ2-1; the match to TRBD2 covers 7 bases. Per germline, CDR1 GTSNPN and CDR2 SVGIG (reference sequence). The CDR3 consists of 13 residues. CDR3 sequence: CAWRAGTTDEQLF. The CDR3 bases are TGTGCCTGGAGAGCGGGGACCACGGATGAGCAGCTCTTC.